This T cell receptor beta chain was recorded in a study of T cells in Graves' hyperthyroidism and ophthalmopathy. V trimming: 5 bases; J trimming: 4 bases; junction bases outside the gene matches: 8. CDR3 length: 16 residues. The germline gives CDR1 SGHVS, CDR2 FNYEAQ. Patients aged 18 to 65 with hyperthyroidism were newly diagnosed, with duration under 2 months. A patient was excluded if there was uncontrolled infection, other autoimmune disease, pregnancy or lactation. A note on this clonotype: Its antigen is unidentified.

RNA transcripts yielded amplified TCR beta CDR3 regions. An initial round of RT-PCR targeting the TCR CDR3 relied on the HTBI primer set. TCRdb used MiXCR to reprocess the multiplex PCR reads, holding one entry per CDR3 protein. The sample consists of a few hundred thousand distinct CDR3 sequences, around 16% of them appearing once. The study, taken as a whole, reports: Also found in blood were most expanded thyroid clonotypes above 0.001.

This rearrangement joins TRBV7-6 to TRBJ2-3, with 11 bases fitting TRBD2. The sequencing sample was made of blood. The sequence was obtained from a woman under 40 with Graves' hyperthyroidism. The chain's CDR3 is CASSLTSGSFSDTQYF. CDR3 sequence (DNA): TGTGCCAGCAGCCTAACTAGCGGGAGTTTCTCAGATACGCAGTATTTT.